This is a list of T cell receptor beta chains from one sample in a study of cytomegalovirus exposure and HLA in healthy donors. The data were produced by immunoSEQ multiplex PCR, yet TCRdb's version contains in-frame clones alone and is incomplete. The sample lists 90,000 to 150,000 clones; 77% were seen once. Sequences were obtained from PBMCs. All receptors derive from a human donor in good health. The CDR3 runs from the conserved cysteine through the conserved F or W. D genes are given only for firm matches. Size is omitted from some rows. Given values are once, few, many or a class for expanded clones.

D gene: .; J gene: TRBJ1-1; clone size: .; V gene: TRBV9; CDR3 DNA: TGTGCCAGCAGCGCAGAGGTCTTAATGAACACTGAAGCTTTCTTT; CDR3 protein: CASSAEVLMNTEAFF
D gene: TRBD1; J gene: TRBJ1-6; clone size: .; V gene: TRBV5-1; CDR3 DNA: TGCGCCAGCAGTTCGGGACAGGGGGAAATAGGCTCACCCCTCCACTTT; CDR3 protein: CASSSGQGEIGSPLHF
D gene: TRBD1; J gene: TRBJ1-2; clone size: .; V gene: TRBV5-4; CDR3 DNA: TGTGCCAGCAGCTTGGCGGGGACAGCTTATGGCTACACCTTC; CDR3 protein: CASSLAGTAYGYTF
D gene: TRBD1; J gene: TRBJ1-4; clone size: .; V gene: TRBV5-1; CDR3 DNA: TGCGCCAGCAGAGTAACAGGGGGCGCCGGGAATGAAAAACTGTTTTTT; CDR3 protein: CASRVTGGAGNEKLFF
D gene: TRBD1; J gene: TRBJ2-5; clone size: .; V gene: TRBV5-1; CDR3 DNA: TGCGCCAGCAGCTTGGCCGGACCCGGGACAGGGGGCGACCAGTACTTC; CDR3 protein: CASSLAGPGTGGDQYF
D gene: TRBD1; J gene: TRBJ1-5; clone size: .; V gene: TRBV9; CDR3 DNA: TGTGCCAGCAGCCCAGGGACAGACTACAATCAGCCCCAGCATTTT; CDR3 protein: CASSPGTDYNQPQHF
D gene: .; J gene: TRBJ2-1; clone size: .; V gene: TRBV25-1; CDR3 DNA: TGTGCCAGCAGCCCCTTGGGCTTCTACAATGAGCAGTTCTTC; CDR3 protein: CASSPLGFYNEQFF
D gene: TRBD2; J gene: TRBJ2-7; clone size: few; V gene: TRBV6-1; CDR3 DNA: TGTGCCAGCAGTGAACTGCCATCTAGCGGGACCTACGAGCAGTACTTC; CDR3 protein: CASSELPSSGTYEQYF
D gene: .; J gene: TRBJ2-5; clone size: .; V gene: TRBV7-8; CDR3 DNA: TGTGCCAGCAGCTTATCAAGCGAGACCCAGTACTTC; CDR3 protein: CASSLSSETQYF
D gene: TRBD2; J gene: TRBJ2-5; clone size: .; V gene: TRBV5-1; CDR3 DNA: TGCGCCAGCAGGATACTAGCGGGTCAAGAGACCCAGTACTTC; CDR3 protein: CASRILAGQETQYF
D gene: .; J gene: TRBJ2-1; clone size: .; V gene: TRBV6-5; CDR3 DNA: TGTGCCAGCAGTTATAGGGACATCAATGAGCAGTTCTTC; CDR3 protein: CASSYRDINEQFF